This entry lists 9 T cell receptor beta chains sequenced from one sample in a study of neurological immune-mediated disorders. MiXCR, run by TCRdb on the 5' RACE reads, gives a single entry per CDR3 protein. The sample lists tens of thousands of distinct CDR3 sequences, approximately 3.9% occurring once. The sample was PBMCs. The origin of the receptors is a man aged 30 to 39 with multiple sclerosis.

V gene TRBV4-1 combines with J gene TRBJ2-7; D not resolved. Trimming stripped 0 bases from V and 0 bases from J, with 6 bases between. The CDR3 sequence is 14 residues long. In germline, CDR1 is MGHRA, CDR2 YSYEKL. CDR3 nucleotide sequence: TGCGCCAGCAGCCAAGAGACGGACTCCTACGAGCAGTACTTC. This sequence encodes CASSQETDSYEQYF.

This clonotype was detected many times. The chain has TRBV29-1 and TRBJ1-2, with 7 bases aligning to TRBD1. The germline gives CDR1 SQVTM, CDR2 ANQGSEA. The CDR3 is made up of 12 amino acids. With 6 bases clipped from V and 5 bases from J, the junction kept 6 bases outside the gene matches. The CDR3 is CSVTGTDYGYTF. The CDR3 coding sequence is TGCAGCGTGACGGGGACAGATTATGGCTACACCTTC. Combining the CDR3 with reference TRBV29-1 and TRBJ1-2 gives the whole variable domain SAVISQKPSRDICQRGTSLTIQCQVDSQVTMMFWYRQQPGQSLTLIATANQGSEATYESGFVIDKFPISRPNLTFSTLTVSNMSPEDSSIYLCSVTGTDYGYTFGSGTRLTVV.

This clonotype was counted at least ten times. The J gene is TRBJ2-7, the V gene TRBV7-9, with unresolved D. Deletions cut 5 bases from V and 0 bases from J, with 8 bases between. CDR3 length: 13 amino acids. The germline V gene has CDR1 SEHNR and CDR2 FQNEAQ (reference sequence). The CDR3 nucleotides read TGTGCCAGCAGCCTAGACACCTCCTACGAGCAGTACTTC. Translation gives CASSLDTSYEQYF.

This clonotype was picked up many times. This chain connects TRBV28 to TRBJ1-2; unclear D gene. V gave up 7 bases and J gave up 0 bases, with 12 bases separating them. The CDR3 has 14 residues. In germline, CDR1 is MDHEN, CDR2 SYDVKM. CDR3 sequence (DNA): TGTGCCAGCACTAGTCAGCCTACTAACTATGGCTACACCTTC. Protein sequence: CASTSQPTNYGYTF.

There are many counts of this clonotype. The J gene is TRBJ2-7, the V gene TRBV20-1; weak D call: TRBD1 (5 bases). The germline V and J ends were trimmed by 2 bases and 2 bases, with 16 bases remaining between them. The V gene's germline CDR1 is DFQATT and CDR2 SNEGSKA (reference sequence). The CDR3 totals 15 residues. CDR3 protein: CSARYLRQSAYEQYF. The CDR3 nucleotides are TGCAGTGCTAGATATTTAAGACAGAGCGCCTACGAGCAGTACTTC.

This clonotype was observed at least ten times. The rearrangement joins TRBV2 to TRBJ1-5, with TRBD1 matching 7 bases. CDR3 length: 17 amino acids. Germline trimming cut 5 bases from V and 0 bases from J; bases unmatched to any gene: 10. Germline V gene sequence: CDR1 SNHLY, CDR2 FYNNEI. The CDR3, as DNA: TGTGCCAGCAGTACAGCCCGGGACAGTTATAGCAATCAGCCCCAGCATTTT. As protein: CASSTARDSYSNQPQHF.

This clonotype was detected many times. This rearrangement joins TRBV5-1 to TRBJ1-1, with D hard to call. Per germline, CDR1 SGHRS and CDR2 YFSETQ. V was cut by 1 base and J by 2 bases, with 12 bases left in between. The CDR3 is 15 amino acids. The CDR3 bases are TGCGCCAGCAGCTTGCCCGGGATTGATAACACTGAAGCTTTCTTT. Protein product: CASSLPGIDNTEAFF.

The sample holds a few counts of this clonotype. The germline gene is not matched at one end of the junction; a read error may be the cause. The CDR3 spells CASSPRATDTDTQYF. CDR3 DNA: TGTGCCAGCAGCCCGAGGGCCACAGACACAGATACGCAGTATTTT. The J gene is TRBJ2-3, the V gene TRBV5-1, with D perhaps TRBD2 (5 bases). This CDR3 spans 15 amino acids. Per the germline V gene, CDR1 is SGHRS and CDR2 is YFSETQ. The full variable domain, completed using reference TRBV5-1 and TRBJ2-3, is KAGVTQTPRYLIKTRGQQVTLSCSPISGHRSVSWYQQTPGQGLQFLFEYFSETQRNKGNFPGRFSGRQFSNSRSEMNVSTLELGDSALYLCASSPRATDTDTQYFGPGTRLTVL.

This clonotype was counted only a few times. This chain joins TRBV7-2 and TRBJ2-1; D not resolved. Germline CDR1 is SGHTA and CDR2 is FQGNSA. This CDR3 has 13 residues. Trimming cost V 5 bases and J 10 bases, with 15 bases left between them. The CDR3 DNA reads as TGTGCCAGCAGCCAGTCGAACTCTCGGGAGCAGTTCTTC. It specifies CASSQSNSREQFF.